This T cell receptor (beta chain) originates from a study of beta chain features in type 1 diabetes. Overall study results and limits: Significant though moderate, a shortening of TCRB CDR3s appeared in all four CD4+ subsets of Type 1 diabetes patients.

Sequencing targeted expressed TCRB transcripts, as all isolated RNA had been reverse transcribed. Clones were sequenced by immunoSEQ multiplex PCR, and TCRdb holds only the in-frame ones, with some missing. The sample has about 230,000 clones, approximately 16% seen once; the top ten hold about 0.078%. Germline V CDR1 and CDR2: SGHNT, YYREEE (reference sequence). Unmatched junction bases numbered 5, after V lost 4 bases and J lost 2 bases. CDR3 length equals 14 residues. This clone has only a few counts. Its antigen remains unidentified. The origin of this receptor is a man under 40 with type 1 diabetes. This chain joins TRBV5-4 and TRBJ2-7; 8 bases line up with TRBD1. Sequenced: naive CD4+ T cells from blood. CDR3 nucleotides: TGTGCCAGCAGCCCGGGACAGGTCGCCTACGAGCAGTACTTC. Translation: CASSPGQVAYEQYF.